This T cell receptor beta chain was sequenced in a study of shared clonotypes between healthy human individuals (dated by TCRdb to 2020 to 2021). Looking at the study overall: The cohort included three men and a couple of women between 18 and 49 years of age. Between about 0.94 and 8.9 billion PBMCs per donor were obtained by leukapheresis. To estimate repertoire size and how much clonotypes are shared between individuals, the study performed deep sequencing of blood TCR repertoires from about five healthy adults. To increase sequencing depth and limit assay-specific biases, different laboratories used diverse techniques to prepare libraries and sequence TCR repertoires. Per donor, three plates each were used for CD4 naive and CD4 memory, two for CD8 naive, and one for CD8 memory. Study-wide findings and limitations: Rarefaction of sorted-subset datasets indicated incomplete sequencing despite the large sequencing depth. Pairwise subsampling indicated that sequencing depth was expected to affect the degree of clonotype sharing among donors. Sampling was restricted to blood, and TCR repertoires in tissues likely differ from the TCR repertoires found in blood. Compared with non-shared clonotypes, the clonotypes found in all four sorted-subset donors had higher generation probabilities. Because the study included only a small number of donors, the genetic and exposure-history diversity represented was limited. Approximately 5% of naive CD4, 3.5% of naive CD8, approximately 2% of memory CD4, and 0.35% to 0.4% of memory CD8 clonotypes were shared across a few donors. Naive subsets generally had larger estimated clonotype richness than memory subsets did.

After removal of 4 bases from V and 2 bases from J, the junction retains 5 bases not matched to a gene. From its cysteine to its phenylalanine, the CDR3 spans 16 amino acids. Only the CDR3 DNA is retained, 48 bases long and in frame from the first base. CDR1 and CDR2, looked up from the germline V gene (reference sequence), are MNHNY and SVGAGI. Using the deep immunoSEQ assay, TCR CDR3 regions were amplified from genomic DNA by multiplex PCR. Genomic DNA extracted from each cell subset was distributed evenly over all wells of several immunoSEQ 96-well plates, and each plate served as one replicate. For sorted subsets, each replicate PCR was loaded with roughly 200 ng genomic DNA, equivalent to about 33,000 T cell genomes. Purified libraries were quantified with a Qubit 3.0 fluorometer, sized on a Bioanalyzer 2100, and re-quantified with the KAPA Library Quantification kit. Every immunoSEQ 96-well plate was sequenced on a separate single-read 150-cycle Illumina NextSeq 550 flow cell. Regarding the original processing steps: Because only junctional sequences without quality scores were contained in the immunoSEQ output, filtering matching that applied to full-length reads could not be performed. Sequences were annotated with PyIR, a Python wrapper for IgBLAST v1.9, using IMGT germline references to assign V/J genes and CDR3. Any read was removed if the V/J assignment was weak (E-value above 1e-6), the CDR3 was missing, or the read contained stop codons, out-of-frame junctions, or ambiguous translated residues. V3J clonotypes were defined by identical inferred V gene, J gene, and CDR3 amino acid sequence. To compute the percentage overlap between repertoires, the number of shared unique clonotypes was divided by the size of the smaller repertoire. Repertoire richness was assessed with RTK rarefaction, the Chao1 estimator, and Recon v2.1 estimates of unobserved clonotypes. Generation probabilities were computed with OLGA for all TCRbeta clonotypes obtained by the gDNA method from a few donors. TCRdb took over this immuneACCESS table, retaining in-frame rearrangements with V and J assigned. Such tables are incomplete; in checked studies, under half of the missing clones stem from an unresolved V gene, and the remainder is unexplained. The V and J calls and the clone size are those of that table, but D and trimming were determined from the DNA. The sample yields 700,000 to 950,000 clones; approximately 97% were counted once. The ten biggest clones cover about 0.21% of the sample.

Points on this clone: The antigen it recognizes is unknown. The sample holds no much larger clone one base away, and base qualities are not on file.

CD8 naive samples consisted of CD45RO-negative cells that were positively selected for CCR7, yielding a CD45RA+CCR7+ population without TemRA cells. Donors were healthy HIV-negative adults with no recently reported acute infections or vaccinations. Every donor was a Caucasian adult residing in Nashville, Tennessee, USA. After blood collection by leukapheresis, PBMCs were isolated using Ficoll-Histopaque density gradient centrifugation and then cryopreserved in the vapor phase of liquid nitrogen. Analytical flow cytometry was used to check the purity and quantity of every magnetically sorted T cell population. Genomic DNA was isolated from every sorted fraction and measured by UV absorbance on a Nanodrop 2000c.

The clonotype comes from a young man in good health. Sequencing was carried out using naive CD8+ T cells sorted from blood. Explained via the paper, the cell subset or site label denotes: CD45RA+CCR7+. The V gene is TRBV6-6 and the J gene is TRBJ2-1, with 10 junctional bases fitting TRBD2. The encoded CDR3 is CASSFGLAEPYNEQFF. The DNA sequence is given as TGTGCCAGCAGTTTTGGACTAGCGGAACCCTACAATGAGCAGTTCTTC.